The 20 T cell receptor beta chains below come from one sample, sequenced in a study of OX40 agonist ivuxolimab in advanced cancers. The method was the immunoSEQ multiplex PCR assay. The table comes from immuneACCESS by way of TCRdb, which keeps in-frame sequences with V and J called. Part of the clones is missing from these tables; in studies checked, under half for an unresolved V gene and the rest for unknown reasons. The table for this sample lists roughly 62,000 clones; more than 85% of them were counted only once. About 0.58% of the sample is held by the ten biggest clonotypes. The sample here was CD4+ or CD8+ T cells sorted from blood, taken in a trial of the OX40 agonist ivuxolimab. These receptors all stem from an adult with an advanced solid tumor such as melanoma, head and neck, liver or kidney cancer.

The V and J genes are TRBV5-1 and TRBJ2-7; no reliable D call. Germline CDR1 and CDR2: SGHRS and YFSETQ. This CDR3 contains 14 residues. Trimming left V 5 bases short and J 0 bases short, with 12 bases between. CDR3 sequence (DNA): TGCGCCAGCAGTAGGGATGCACTCTCCTACGAGCAGTACTTC. Translated, it gives CASSRDALSYEQYF.

The J gene is TRBJ1-5, the V gene TRBV6-5, with 8 bases identical to TRBD1. V shed 3 bases and J 4 bases; nucleotides not matched to a gene: 5. The CDR3 has 15 amino acids. Germline CDR1 is MNHEY and CDR2 is SVGAGI. CDR3 region: CASSYVGQGNQPQHF. CDR3 DNA sequence: TGTGCCAGCAGTTATGTCGGACAGGGAAATCAGCCCCAGCATTTT.

This chain links TRBV27 with TRBJ2-3; D unresolved. The V end lost 5 bases, the J end lost 2 bases, and 17 bases lay between the germline ends. The CDR3 has 16 amino acids. Germline V CDR1 and CDR2: MNHEY, SMNVEV (reference sequence). The CDR3 spells CASSLNVGLFTDTQYF. CDR3 sequence (DNA): TGTGCCAGCAGTCTAAACGTCGGGCTGTTCACAGATACGCAGTATTTT.

A single count supports this clone. This chain links TRBV9 with TRBJ2-5; TRBD2 might be the D (5 bases). Germline assignment: CDR1 SGDLS and CDR2 YYNGEE. The germline V and J ends were trimmed by 2 bases and 2 bases, with 16 bases remaining between them. This CDR3 is 16 amino acids long. CDR3 in amino acids: CASSVFDSGRQETQYF. As DNA, the CDR3 is TGTGCCAGCAGCGTCTTCGACTCGGGAAGACAAGAGACCCAGTACTTC.

The rearrangement joins TRBV18 to TRBJ1-4, with D uncertain. This CDR3 contains 14 residues. CDR1 is KGHSH, CDR2 LQKENI, per germline. The ends were cut back, 6 bases at V and 8 bases at J, with 16 bases in the middle. The CDR3 sequence: CASSPGWRNEKLFF. The CDR3 DNA sequence: TGTGCCAGCTCCCCAGGTTGGAGGAACGAAAAACTGTTTTTT.

The chain links TRBV12-5 to TRBJ2-5; no clear D gene. CDR1 is LGHNT and CDR2 is FRNRAP in the germline V gene. The CDR3 is 12 amino acids. V was trimmed by 3 bases and J by 5 bases, leaving 7 bases between them. The CDR3 sequence is CASGLRAETQYF. The DNA of the CDR3 is TGTGCTAGTGGTTTAAGAGCGGAGACCCAGTACTTC.

The chain recombines TRBV2 with TRBJ1-2, with D unresolved. Germline lookup yields CDR1 SNHLY and CDR2 FYNNEI. The CDR3 extends over 13 amino acids. V gave up 6 bases and J gave up 0 bases, with 8 bases separating them. CDR3 loop: CASRSGTNYGYTF. The DNA for the CDR3 is TGTGCCAGCAGATCCGGGACTAACTATGGCTACACCTTC.

The V and J genes are TRBV7-6 and TRBJ1-6; D ambiguous. CDR3 length equals 13 residues. Trimming took off 5 bases at V and 14 bases at J, with 16 bases between the two ends. Per germline, CDR1 SGHVS and CDR2 FNYEAQ. CDR3 loop: CASSAGPNRALHF. The CDR3 DNA is TGTGCCAGCAGCGCGGGTCCCAATAGAGCCCTCCACTTT.

The chain recombines TRBV2 with TRBJ2-2; tentatively, D is TRBD1 (5 bases). CDR1 and CDR2 (germline): SNHLY, FYNNEI. V was trimmed by 0 bases and J by 2 bases, leaving 7 bases between them. This CDR3 spans 15 amino acids. The CDR3 nucleotides read TGTGCCAGCAGTGAAGCGACAGCAAACACCGGGGAGCTGTTTTTT. It is translated as CASSEATANTGELFF.

J is TRBJ2-7 and V is TRBV7-9; 10 nucleotides line up with TRBD2. The ends lost 0 bases at V and 6 bases at J; junction bases unmatched: 2. The germline V gene encodes CDR1 SEHNR and CDR2 FQNEAQ (reference sequence). The CDR3 consists of 14 residues. The DNA for the CDR3 is TGTGCCAGCAGCTTAGCCGGGACTAGCGCCGAGCAGTACTTC. It yields the protein CASSLAGTSAEQYF.

The chain combines TRBV5-4 with TRBJ2-3; 7 positions agree with TRBD2. CDR3 length equals 15 residues. Per germline, CDR1 SGHNT and CDR2 YYREEE (reference sequence). With 0 bases clipped from V and 3 bases from J, the junction kept 4 bases outside the gene matches. The CDR3 spells CASSLVRERTDTQYF. The CDR3 DNA follows: TGTGCCAGCAGCTTGGTGCGGGAGAGAACAGATACGCAGTATTTT.

The genes are TRBV6-6 and TRBJ2-7, with D possibly being TRBD1 or TRBD2 (6 bases each). Germline V CDR1 and CDR2: MNHNY, SVGAGI (reference sequence). The V and J ends lost 9 bases and 3 bases respectively, with 15 bases between them. The CDR3 has 13 residues. The CDR3 sequence: CASSPGAVYEQYF. The CDR3 DNA reads as TGTGCCAGTTCCCCGGGGGCAGTCTACGAGCAGTACTTC.

This clone was counted only a few times. V and J are TRBV6-5 and TRBJ2-1; D not certain. The V end was cut by 2 bases, the J end by 0 bases, with 8 bases between. CDR3 length: 15 amino acids. CDR1 is MNHEY and CDR2 is SVGAGI in the germline V gene. Here the CDR3 reads CASSYTITSYNEQFF. The CDR3, as DNA: TGTGCCAGCAGTTACACTATAACCTCCTACAATGAGCAGTTCTTC.

The chain uses TRBV21-1 and TRBJ2-5. TRBV21-1 is a listed pseudogene. The CDR3 loop spans 16 amino acids. The CDR3 DNA follows: TGTGCCAGCAGCAAAGAAATTTGTGGGACCCAAGAGACCCAGTACTTC. This codes for CASSKEICGTQETQYF.

This sequence joins TRBV4-1 and TRBJ2-1, with D maybe TRBD1 (6 bases). CDR3 length equals 13 residues. Germline V gene data show CDR1 as MGHRA and CDR2 as YSYEKL. The ends were cut back, 2 bases at V and 8 bases at J, with 10 bases in the middle. The CDR3 region has the DNA TGCGCCAGCAGCCAACAACAGGGATATGAGCAGTTCTTC. This sequence encodes CASSQQQGYEQFF.

The J gene is TRBJ2-3, the V gene TRBV7-2; TRBD1 aligns across 7 bases. The germline V gene encodes CDR1 SGHTA and CDR2 FQGNSA. J lost 0 bases, V lost 4 bases, and 1 base had no gene match. The CDR3 spans 14 residues. In DNA, the CDR3 is TGTGCCAGCAGCTCACAGGGGAGCACAGATACGCAGTATTTT. Protein: CASSSQGSTDTQYF.

The chain combines TRBV19 with TRBJ1-4; no reliable D call. V gave up 4 bases and J gave up 8 bases, with 14 bases separating them. CDR3 size: 14 residues. Germline CDR1 LNHDA, CDR2 SQIVND (reference sequence). CDR3 region: CASSSGRLGEKLFF. The CDR3 DNA reads as TGTGCCAGTAGTAGCGGACGACTAGGGGAAAAACTGTTTTTT.

V gene TRBV6-6 combines with J gene TRBJ1-5; 8 positions match TRBD1. With V trimmed by 6 bases and J by 1 base, 5 bases remained unmatched. The CDR3 is 15 residues long. The germline V gene encodes CDR1 MNHNY and CDR2 SVGAGI (reference sequence). The CDR3 sequence: CASSYRGLSNQPQHF. The CDR3 region has the DNA TGTGCCAGCAGCTACAGGGGGTTAAGCAATCAGCCCCAGCATTTT.

The chain is built from TRBV19 and TRBJ1-2; D not resolved. Trimming left V 4 bases short and J 2 bases short, with 11 bases between. CDR1 is LNHDA and CDR2 is SQIVND in the germline V gene (reference sequence). This CDR3 spans 14 amino acids. The CDR3 DNA follows: TGTGCCAGTAGTAGGGTAGCCGCAAACTATGGCTACACCTTC. Translated, it gives CASSRVAANYGYTF.

This chain links TRBV21-1 with TRBJ2-1; TRBD1, the table's D call, was not compared with the DNA. TRBV21-1 is shown as a pseudogene. This CDR3 region has 16 residues. In nucleotides, the CDR3 is TGTGCCAGCAGCAAAGGCTTTGAGGACAGGTTGCAAGAGCAGTTCTTC. This codes for CASSKGFEDRLQEQFF.